This T cell receptor (beta chain) comes out of a study of OX40 agonist ivuxolimab in advanced cancers. The V gene end was trimmed by 5 bases and the J gene end by 0 bases; junction bases not matched to a gene: 11. Germline values: CDR1 SGHVS, CDR2 FQNEAQ. This CDR3 region has 18 residues. Patients who had autoimmune disease history or got systemic immunosuppression were left out. The assay was immunoSEQ multiplex PCR, and TCRdb's table has in-frame clones only and misses some. The sample shows approximately 25,000 clones, approximately 83% of them seen only once. The material was CD4+ or CD8+ T cells sorted from blood, obtained in a trial of the OX40 agonist ivuxolimab. This TCR derives from an adult with an advanced solid tumor such as melanoma, head and neck, liver or kidney cancer. The chain is built from TRBV7-8 and TRBJ2-3; TRBD2 agrees at 10 bases. In DNA, the CDR3 is TGTGCCAGCAGCCCGTTGGTAGCGGGGGGACAAAGCACAGATACGCAGTATTTT. This codes for CASSPLVAGGQSTDTQYF.